These T cell receptor beta chains were read from a single sample in a study of cytomegalovirus exposure and HLA in healthy donors. This table comes from immunoSEQ multiplex PCR, and its TCRdb copy is limited to in-frame clones, with some not included. The sample consists of some 140,000 clones, around 83% of them appearing once. Material: PBMCs. Every receptor here comes from a woman aged 30 to 39 in good health and CMV-seropositive. The CDR3 runs from the conserved cysteine through the conserved F or W. Each record gives: J gene, V gene, clone size, D gene, CDR3 protein, CDR3 DNA. D genes are given only for firm matches. Clone size appears in some rows only: once, few, many, or a class for an expanded clone.

J gene: TRBJ2-7
V gene: TRBV7-3
clone size: .
D gene: .
CDR3 protein: CARVLRATPPGTWERDF
CDR3 DNA: TGTGCCAGAGTTCTTCGCGCTACCCCCCCGGGAACCTGGGAAAGGGACTTC

J gene: TRBJ1-6
V gene: TRBV6-6
clone size: .
D gene: TRBD1
CDR3 protein: CASSYARAQGGEPLHF
CDR3 DNA: TGTGCCAGCAGTTATGCCCGGGCACAGGGGGGCGAGCCCCTCCACTTT

J gene: TRBJ2-3
V gene: TRBV30
clone size: few
D gene: TRBD2
CDR3 protein: CAWSSAGSGDTQYF
CDR3 DNA: TGTGCCTGGAGTTCAGCGGGGAGTGGAGATACGCAGTATTTT

J gene: TRBJ1-5
V gene: TRBV27
clone size: .
D gene: .
CDR3 protein: CASSPNGDSNQPQHF
CDR3 DNA: TGTGCCAGCAGTCCCAACGGGGATAGCAATCAGCCCCAGCATTTT

J gene: TRBJ2-7
V gene: TRBV6-5
clone size: few
D gene: TRBD1
CDR3 protein: CASSIDREYEQYF
CDR3 DNA: TGTGCCAGCAGCATAGACAGGGAATACGAGCAGTACTTC

J gene: TRBJ2-3
V gene: TRBV6-1
clone size: .
D gene: .
CDR3 protein: CASSLAGTSTDTQYF
CDR3 DNA: TGTGCCAGCAGCCTTGCGGGGACGAGCACAGATACGCAGTATTTT

J gene: TRBJ2-3
V gene: TRBV4-1
clone size: .
D gene: TRBD2
CDR3 protein: CASSRAGGGVADTQYF
CDR3 DNA: TGCGCCAGCAGCCGCGCAGGCGGGGGGGTGGCAGATACGCAGTATTTT

J gene: TRBJ1-4
V gene: TRBV2
clone size: .
D gene: .
CDR3 protein: CASSVNQGEKLFF
CDR3 DNA: TGTGCCAGCAGTGTAAACCAGGGAGAAAAACTGTTTTTT

J gene: TRBJ1-1
V gene: TRBV11-2
clone size: .
D gene: .
CDR3 protein: CASSSQTNTEAFF
CDR3 DNA: TGTGCCAGCAGCTCCCAGACAAACACTGAAGCTTTCTTT

J gene: TRBJ1-2
V gene: TRBV7-9
clone size: .
D gene: .
CDR3 protein: CASSLSNRAYGYTF
CDR3 DNA: TGTGCCAGCAGCTTGTCAAACAGGGCTTATGGCTACACCTTC

J gene: TRBJ1-1
V gene: TRBV6-1
clone size: few
D gene: .
CDR3 protein: CASKGGRDMNTEAFF
CDR3 DNA: TGTGCCAGCAAAGGAGGTAGGGACATGAACACTGAAGCTTTCTTT

J gene: TRBJ2-7
V gene: TRBV6-1
clone size: .
D gene: TRBD1
CDR3 protein: CAGGTGHAYEQYF
CDR3 DNA: TGTGCCGGCGGGACAGGGCACGCCTACGAGCAGTACTTC

J gene: TRBJ2-3
V gene: TRBV30
clone size: .
D gene: TRBD2
CDR3 protein: CAWSVRGVADTQYF
CDR3 DNA: TGTGCCTGGAGTGTCCGGGGGGTCGCAGATACGCAGTATTTT

J gene: TRBJ2-1
V gene: TRBV10-3
clone size: .
D gene: TRBD2
CDR3 protein: CAISVLAGGPSYNEQFF
CDR3 DNA: TGTGCCATCAGTGTATTAGCGGGAGGGCCATCCTACAATGAGCAGTTCTTC

J gene: TRBJ2-7
V gene: TRBV4-2
clone size: few
D gene: .
CDR3 protein: CASSQVSELSDEQYF
CDR3 DNA: TGTGCCAGCAGCCAAGTTTCGGAGTTGTCAGACGAGCAGTACTTC

J gene: TRBJ2-7
V gene: TRBV19
clone size: .
D gene: TRBD1
CDR3 protein: CASSILGQGPYEQYF
CDR3 DNA: TGTGCCAGTAGTATATTGGGACAGGGCCCCTACGAGCAGTACTTC

J gene: TRBJ2-1
V gene: TRBV15
clone size: .
D gene: TRBD2
CDR3 protein: CATSRTSGNEQFF
CDR3 DNA: TGTGCCACCAGTAGGACTAGCGGAAATGAGCAGTTCTTC

J gene: TRBJ1-1
V gene: TRBV28
clone size: .
D gene: .
CDR3 protein: CASSLLLTEGAFF
CDR3 DNA: TGTGCCAGCAGTTTATTGCTAACCGAGGGAGCTTTCTTT

J gene: TRBJ1-5
V gene: TRBV28
clone size: once
D gene: TRBD1
CDR3 protein: CASSLGTGNQPQHF
CDR3 DNA: TGTGCCAGCAGTTTAGGGACAGGGAATCAGCCCCAGCATTTT

J gene: TRBJ2-1
V gene: TRBV28
clone size: .
D gene: TRBD1
CDR3 protein: CASSFPGQGSEQFF
CDR3 DNA: TGTGCCAGCAGTTTTCCAGGACAGGGCAGTGAGCAGTTCTTC

J gene: TRBJ2-7
V gene: TRBV18
clone size: .
D gene: .
CDR3 protein: CASSPPGTRSSYEQYF
CDR3 DNA: TGTGCCAGCTCACCGCCCGGGACAAGGAGCTCCTACGAGCAGTACTTC

J gene: TRBJ1-1
V gene: TRBV9
clone size: .
D gene: .
CDR3 protein: CASSPVGGSEAFF
CDR3 DNA: TGTGCCAGCAGCCCAGTTGGCGGCTCTGAAGCTTTCTTT

J gene: TRBJ2-7
V gene: TRBV2
clone size: .
D gene: TRBD1
CDR3 protein: CASSTATGRVNF
CDR3 DNA: TGTGCCAGCAGTACAGCGACAGGGCGCGTGAACTTC

J gene: TRBJ1-1
V gene: TRBV7-9
clone size: once
D gene: .
CDR3 protein: CASIGGGGTEAFF
CDR3 DNA: TGTGCCAGCATAGGCGGGGGGGGGACTGAAGCTTTCTTT

J gene: TRBJ2-5
V gene: TRBV7-2
clone size: .
D gene: TRBD2
CDR3 protein: CASSRPGGTQYF
CDR3 DNA: TGTGCCAGCAGCCGGCCGGGAGGAACCCAGTACTTC